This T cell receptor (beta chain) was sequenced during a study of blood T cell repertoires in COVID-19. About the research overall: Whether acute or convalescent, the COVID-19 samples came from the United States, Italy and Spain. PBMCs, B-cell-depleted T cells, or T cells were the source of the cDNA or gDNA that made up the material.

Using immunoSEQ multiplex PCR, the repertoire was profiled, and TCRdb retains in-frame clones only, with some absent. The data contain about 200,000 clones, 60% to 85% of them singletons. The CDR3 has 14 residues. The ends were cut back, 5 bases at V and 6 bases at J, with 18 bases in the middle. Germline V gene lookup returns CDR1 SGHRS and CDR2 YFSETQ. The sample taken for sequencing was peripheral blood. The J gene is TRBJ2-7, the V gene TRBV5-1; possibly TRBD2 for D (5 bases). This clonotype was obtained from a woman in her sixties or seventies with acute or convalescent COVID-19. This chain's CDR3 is CASSSERASSEQYF. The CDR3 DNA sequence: TGCGCCAGCAGTTCGGAGAGGGCCAGTTCCGAGCAGTACTTC.